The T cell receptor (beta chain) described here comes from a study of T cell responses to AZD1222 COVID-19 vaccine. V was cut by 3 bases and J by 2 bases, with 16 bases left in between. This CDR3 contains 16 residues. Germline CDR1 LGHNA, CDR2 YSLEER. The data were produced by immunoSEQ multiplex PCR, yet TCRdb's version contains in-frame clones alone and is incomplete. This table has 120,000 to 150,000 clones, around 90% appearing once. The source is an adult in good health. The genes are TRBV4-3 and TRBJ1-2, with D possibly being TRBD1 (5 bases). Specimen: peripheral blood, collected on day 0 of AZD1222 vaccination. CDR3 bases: TGCGCCAGCAGCCACGGGACGGACGGAAGAAACTATGGCTACACCTTC. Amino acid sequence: CASSHGTDGRNYGYTF.